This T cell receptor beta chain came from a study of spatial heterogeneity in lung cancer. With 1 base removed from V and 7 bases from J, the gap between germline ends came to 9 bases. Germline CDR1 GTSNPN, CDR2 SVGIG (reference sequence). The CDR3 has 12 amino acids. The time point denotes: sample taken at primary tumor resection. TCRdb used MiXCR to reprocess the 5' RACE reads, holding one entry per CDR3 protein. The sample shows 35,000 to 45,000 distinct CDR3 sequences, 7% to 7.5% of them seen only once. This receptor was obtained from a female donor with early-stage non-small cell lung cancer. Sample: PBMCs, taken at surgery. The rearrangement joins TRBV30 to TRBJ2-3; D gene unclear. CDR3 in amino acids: CAWSDARYTQYF. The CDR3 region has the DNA TGTGCCTGGAGTGACGCGCGGTATACGCAGTATTTT. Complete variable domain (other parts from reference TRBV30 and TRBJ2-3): SQTIHQWPATLVQPVGSPLSLECTVEGTSNPNLYWYRQAAGRGLQLLFYSVGIGQISSEVPQNLSASRPQDRQFILSSKKLLLSDSGFYLCAWSDARYTQYFGPGTRLTVL.